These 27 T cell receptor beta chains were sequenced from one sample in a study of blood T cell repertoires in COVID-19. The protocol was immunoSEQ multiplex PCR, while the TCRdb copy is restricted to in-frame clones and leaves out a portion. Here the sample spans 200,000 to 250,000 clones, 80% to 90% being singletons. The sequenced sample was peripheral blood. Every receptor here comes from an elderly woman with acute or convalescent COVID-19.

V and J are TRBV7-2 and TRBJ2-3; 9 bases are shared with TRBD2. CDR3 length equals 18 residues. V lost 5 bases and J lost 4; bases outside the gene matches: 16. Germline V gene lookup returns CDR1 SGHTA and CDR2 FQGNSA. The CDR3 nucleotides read TGTGCCAGCAGCCCCCCCGATTGGGATAGCGGGAGCCCAGATACGCAGTATTTT. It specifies CASSPPDWDSGSPDTQYF.

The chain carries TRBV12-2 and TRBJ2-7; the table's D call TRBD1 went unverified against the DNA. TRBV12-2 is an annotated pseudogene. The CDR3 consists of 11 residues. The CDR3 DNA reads TGTGCAAGTCGCGTCAAATACGAGCAGTACTTC. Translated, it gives CASRVKYEQYF.

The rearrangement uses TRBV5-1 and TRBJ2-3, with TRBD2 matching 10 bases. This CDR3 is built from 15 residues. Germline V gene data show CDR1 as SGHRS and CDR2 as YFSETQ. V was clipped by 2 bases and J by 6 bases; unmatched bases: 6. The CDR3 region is CASSFDLAGADTQYF. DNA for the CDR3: TGCGCCAGCAGCTTCGACCTAGCGGGAGCTGATACGCAGTATTTT. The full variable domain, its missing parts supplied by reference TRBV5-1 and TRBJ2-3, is KAGVTQTPRYLIKTRGQQVTLSCSPISGHRSVSWYQQTPGQGLQFLFEYFSETQRNKGNFPGRFSGRQFSNSRSEMNVSTLELGDSALYLCASSFDLAGADTQYFGPGTRLTVL.

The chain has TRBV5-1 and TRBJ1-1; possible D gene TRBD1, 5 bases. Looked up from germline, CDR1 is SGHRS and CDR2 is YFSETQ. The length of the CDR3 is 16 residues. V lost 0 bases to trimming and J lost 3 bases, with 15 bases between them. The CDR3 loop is CASSLAIHGGYTEAFF. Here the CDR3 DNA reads TGCGCCAGCAGCTTGGCTATCCACGGGGGGTACACTGAAGCTTTCTTT. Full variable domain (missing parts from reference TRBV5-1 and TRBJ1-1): KAGVTQTPRYLIKTRGQQVTLSCSPISGHRSVSWYQQTPGQGLQFLFEYFSETQRNKGNFPGRFSGRQFSNSRSEMNVSTLELGDSALYLCASSLAIHGGYTEAFFGQGTRLTVV.

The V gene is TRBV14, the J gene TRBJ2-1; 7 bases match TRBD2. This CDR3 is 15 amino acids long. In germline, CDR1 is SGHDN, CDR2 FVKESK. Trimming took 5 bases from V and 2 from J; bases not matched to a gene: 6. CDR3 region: CASSGLAEPYNEQFF. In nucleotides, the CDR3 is TGTGCCAGCAGCGGCCTAGCGGAACCCTACAATGAGCAGTTCTTC.

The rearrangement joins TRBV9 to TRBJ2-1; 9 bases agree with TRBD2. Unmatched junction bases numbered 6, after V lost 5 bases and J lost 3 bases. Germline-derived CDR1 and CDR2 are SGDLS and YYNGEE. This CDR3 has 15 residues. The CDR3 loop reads CASSRSGGHYNEQFF. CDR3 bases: TGTGCCAGCAGTCGAAGCGGGGGGCACTACAATGAGCAGTTCTTC.

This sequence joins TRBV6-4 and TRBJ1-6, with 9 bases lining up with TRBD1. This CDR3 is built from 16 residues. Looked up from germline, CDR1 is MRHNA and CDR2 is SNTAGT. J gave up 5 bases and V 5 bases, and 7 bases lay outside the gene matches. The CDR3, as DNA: TGTGCCAGCAGTCAATCATGGGACAGGGATAATTCACCCCTCCACTTT. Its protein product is CASSQSWDRDNSPLHF.

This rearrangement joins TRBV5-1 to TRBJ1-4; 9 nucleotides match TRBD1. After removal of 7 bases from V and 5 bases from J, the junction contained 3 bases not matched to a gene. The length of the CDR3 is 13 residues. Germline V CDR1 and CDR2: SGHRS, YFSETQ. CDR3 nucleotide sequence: TGCGCCAGCGGCACAGGGGGCAATGAAAAACTGTTTTTT. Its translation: CASGTGGNEKLFF.

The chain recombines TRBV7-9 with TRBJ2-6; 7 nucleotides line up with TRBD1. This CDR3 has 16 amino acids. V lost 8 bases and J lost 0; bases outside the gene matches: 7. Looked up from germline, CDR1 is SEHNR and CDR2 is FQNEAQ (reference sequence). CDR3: CASGPPGGSGANVLTF. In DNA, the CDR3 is TGTGCCAGCGGGCCTCCAGGGGGCTCTGGGGCCAACGTCCTGACTTTC.

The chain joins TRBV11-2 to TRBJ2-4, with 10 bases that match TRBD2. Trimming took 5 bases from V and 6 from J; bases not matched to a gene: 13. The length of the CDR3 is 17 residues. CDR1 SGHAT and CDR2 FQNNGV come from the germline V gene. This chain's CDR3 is CASSLGKVAGGGNIQYF. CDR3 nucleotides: TGTGCCAGCAGCCTAGGGAAGGTAGCGGGGGGTGGAAACATTCAGTACTTC.

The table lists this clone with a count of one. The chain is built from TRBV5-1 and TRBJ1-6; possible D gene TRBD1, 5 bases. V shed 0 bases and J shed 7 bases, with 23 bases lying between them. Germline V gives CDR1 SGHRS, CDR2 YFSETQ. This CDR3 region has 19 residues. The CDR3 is CASSLAVGGQASNNSPLHF. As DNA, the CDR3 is TGCGCCAGCAGCTTGGCCGTCGGGGGTCAAGCGTCTAACAATTCACCCCTCCACTTT.

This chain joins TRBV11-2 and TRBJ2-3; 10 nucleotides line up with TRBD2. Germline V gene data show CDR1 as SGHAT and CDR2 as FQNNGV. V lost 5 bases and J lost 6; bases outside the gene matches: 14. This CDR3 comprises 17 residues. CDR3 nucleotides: TGTGCCAGCAGCAGGCTAGCGGGGGCCCAATTCGGCGATACGCAGTATTTT. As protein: CASSRLAGAQFGDTQYF.

The CDR3 region is CASRTGQNTGELFF. CDR3 in DNA: TGTGCCAGCAGGACGGGTCAAAACACCGGGGAGCTGTTTTTT. The rearrangement uses TRBV2 and TRBJ2-2; D remains ambiguous. V lost 6 bases and J lost 2, with 10 bases in between. This CDR3 is 14 amino acids long. The germline CDR1 and CDR2 sequences are SNHLY and FYNNEI.

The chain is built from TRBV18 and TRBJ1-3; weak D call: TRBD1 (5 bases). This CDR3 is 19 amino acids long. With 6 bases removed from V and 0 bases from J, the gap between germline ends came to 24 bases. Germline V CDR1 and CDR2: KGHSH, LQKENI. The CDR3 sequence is CASSQTVPILTNSGNTIYF. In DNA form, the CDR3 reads TGTGCCAGCTCCCAGACAGTACCTATACTTACAAACTCTGGAAACACCATATATTTT.

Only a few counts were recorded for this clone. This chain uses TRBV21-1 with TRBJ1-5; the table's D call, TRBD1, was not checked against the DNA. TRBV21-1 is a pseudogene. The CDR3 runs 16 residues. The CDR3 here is CASLCLTGRSNQPQHF. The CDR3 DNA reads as TGTGCCAGCCTTTGCTTGACAGGGCGCAGCAATCAGCCCCAGCATTTT.

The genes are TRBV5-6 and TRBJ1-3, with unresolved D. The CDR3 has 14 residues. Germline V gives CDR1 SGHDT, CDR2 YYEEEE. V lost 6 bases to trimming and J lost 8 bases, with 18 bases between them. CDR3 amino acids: CASNHRGPPDTIYF. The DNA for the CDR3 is TGTGCCAGCAATCATCGAGGTCCGCCTGACACCATATATTTT.

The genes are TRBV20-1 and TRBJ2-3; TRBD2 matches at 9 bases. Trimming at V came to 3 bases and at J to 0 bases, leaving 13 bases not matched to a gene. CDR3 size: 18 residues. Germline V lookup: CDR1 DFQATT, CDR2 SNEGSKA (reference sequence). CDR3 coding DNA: TGCAGTGCTAGTGGGTTAGCGGGAGTTAACCCTAGCACAGATACGCAGTATTTT. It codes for CSASGLAGVNPSTDTQYF.

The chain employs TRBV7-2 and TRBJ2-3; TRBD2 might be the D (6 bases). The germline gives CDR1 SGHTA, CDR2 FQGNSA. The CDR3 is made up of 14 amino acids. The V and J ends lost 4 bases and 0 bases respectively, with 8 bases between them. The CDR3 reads CASSSGLSTDTQYF. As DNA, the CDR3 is TGTGCCAGCAGCTCGGGACTCAGCACAGATACGCAGTATTTT. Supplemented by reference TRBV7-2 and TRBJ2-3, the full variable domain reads GAGVSQSPSNKVTEKGKDVELRCDPISGHTALYWYRQSLGQGLEFLIYFQGNSAPDKSGLPSDRFSAERTGGSVSTLTIQRTQQEDSAVYLCASSSGLSTDTQYFGPGTRLTVL.

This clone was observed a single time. In DNA, the CDR3 is TGTGCCAGTAGCTATACAGGGGGCGATATATCTAGCGAGCAGTACTTC. Translating it yields CASSYTGGDISSEQYF. The genes are TRBV19 and TRBJ2-7; 9 positions match TRBD1. The CDR3 runs 16 residues. Per germline, CDR1 LNHDA and CDR2 SQIVND (reference sequence). The trim removed 6 bases at V and 6 bases at J, leaving 15 bases unmatched.

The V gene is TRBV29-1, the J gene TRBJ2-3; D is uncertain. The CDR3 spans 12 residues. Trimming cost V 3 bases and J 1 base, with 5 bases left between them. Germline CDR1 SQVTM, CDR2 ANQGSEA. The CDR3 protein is CSVEQGTDTQYF. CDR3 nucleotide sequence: TGCAGCGTTGAGCAGGGCACAGATACGCAGTATTTT.

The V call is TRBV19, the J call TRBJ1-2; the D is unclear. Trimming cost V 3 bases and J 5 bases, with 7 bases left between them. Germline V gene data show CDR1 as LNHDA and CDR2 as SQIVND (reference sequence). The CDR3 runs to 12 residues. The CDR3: CASSMEEYGYTF. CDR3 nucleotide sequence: TGTGCCAGTAGTATGGAGGAGTATGGCTACACCTTC.

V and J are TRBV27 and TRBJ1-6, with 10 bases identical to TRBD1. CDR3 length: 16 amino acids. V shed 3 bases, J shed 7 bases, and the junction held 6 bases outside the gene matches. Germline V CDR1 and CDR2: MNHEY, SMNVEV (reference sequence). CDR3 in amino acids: CASSLDGTGVNSPLHF. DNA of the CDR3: TGTGCCAGCAGTTTGGACGGGACAGGGGTCAATTCACCCCTCCACTTT.

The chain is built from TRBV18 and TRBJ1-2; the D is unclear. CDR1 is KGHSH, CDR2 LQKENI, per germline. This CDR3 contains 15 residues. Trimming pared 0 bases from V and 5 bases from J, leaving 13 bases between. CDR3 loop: CASSPPQATVYGYTF. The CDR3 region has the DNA TGTGCCAGCTCACCACCCCAGGCCACGGTTTATGGCTACACCTTC.

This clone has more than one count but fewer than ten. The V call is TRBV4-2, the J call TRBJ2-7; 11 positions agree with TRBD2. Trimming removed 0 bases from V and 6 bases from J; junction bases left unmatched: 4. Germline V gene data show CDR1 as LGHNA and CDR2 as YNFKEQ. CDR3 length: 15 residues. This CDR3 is CASSQELAGASEQYF. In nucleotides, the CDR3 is TGTGCCAGCAGCCAAGAACTAGCGGGAGCAAGCGAGCAGTACTTC.

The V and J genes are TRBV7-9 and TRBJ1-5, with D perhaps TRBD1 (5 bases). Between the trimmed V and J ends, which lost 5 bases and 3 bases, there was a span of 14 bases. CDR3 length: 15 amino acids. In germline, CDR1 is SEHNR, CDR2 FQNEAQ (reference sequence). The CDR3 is CASSGRDGNNQPQHF. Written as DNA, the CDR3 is TGTGCCAGCAGCGGGCGGGACGGTAACAATCAGCCCCAGCATTTT.

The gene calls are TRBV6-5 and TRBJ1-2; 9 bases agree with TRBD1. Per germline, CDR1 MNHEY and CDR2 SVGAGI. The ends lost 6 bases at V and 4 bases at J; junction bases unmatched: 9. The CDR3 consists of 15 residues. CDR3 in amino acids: CASRIGGTGSYGYTF. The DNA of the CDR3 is TGTGCCAGCAGAATAGGCGGGACAGGGAGCTATGGCTACACCTTC.

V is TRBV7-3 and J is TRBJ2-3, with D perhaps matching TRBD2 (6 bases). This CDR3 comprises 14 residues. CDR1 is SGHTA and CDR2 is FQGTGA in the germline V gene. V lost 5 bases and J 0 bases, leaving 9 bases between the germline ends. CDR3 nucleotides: TGTGCCAGCAGCATCGGGGGAAGCACAGATACGCAGTATTTT. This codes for CASSIGGSTDTQYF.